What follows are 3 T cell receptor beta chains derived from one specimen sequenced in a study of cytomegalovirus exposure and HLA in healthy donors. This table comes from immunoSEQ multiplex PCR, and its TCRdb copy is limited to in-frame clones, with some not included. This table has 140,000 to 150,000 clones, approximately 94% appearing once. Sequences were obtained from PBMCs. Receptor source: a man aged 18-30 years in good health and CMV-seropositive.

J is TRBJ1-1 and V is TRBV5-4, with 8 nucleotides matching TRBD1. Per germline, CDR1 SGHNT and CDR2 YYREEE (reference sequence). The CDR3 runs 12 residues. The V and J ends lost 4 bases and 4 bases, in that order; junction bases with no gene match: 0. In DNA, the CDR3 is TGTGCCAGCAGCGGACAGGGCACTGAAGCTTTCTTT. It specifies CASSGQGTEAFF.

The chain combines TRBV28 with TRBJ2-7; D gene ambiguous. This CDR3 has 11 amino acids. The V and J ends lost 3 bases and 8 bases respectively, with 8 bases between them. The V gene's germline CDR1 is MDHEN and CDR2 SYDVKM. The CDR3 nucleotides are TGTGCCAGCAGTTTCACAGACAAGCAGTACTTC. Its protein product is CASSFTDKQYF.

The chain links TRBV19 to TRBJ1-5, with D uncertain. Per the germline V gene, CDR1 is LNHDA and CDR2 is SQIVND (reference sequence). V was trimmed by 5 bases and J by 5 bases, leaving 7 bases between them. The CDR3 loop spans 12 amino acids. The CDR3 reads CASSVNYQPQHF. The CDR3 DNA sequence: TGTGCCAGTAGTGTCAACTATCAGCCCCAGCATTTT.